This T cell receptor beta chain was documented in a study of cytomegalovirus exposure and HLA in healthy donors. Study-wide points: Only CMV serostatus was available as immune exposure information. Among TCR beta chains, those listed as cytomegalovirus-associated numbered under 200.

Notes on this clone: The antigen is undetermined.

Germline V gene data show CDR1 as SEHNR and CDR2 as FQNEAQ (reference sequence). The length of the CDR3 is 13 residues. V was clipped by 5 bases and J by 4 bases, with 9 bases between them. PCR involved 60 Vbeta and 13 Jbeta primers. TCRdb keeps only in-frame clones here, not all; method: immunoSEQ multiplex PCR. The sample holds roughly 150,000 clones, 64% seen once. This clonotype was obtained from a woman aged 25 to 39 in good health and CMV-seropositive. This chain uses TRBV7-9 with TRBJ1-5, with D perhaps TRBD1 (6 bases). Specimen: PBMCs. CDR3 amino acids: CASSAQGNQPQHF. CDR3 sequence (DNA): TGTGCCAGCAGCGCCCAGGGGAATCAGCCCCAGCATTTT.